This TCR beta chain derives from a study of regulatory T cells in long-lasting Graves disease. Per the germline V gene, CDR1 is MNHNS and CDR2 is SASEGT. The CDR3 sequence is 14 residues long. J was trimmed by 2 bases and V by 6 bases; bases with no gene match: 6. The table lists this clonotype with many counts. Documented time point: newly diagnosed GD, antithyroid drugs for less than 3 months. PBMCs provided the RNA from which the TCR library was made. CDR3 regions were amplified by Arm-PCR using iRepertoire HTBI primers to build TCR beta libraries. Via MiXCR, TCRdb re-called the multiplex PCR reads, giving one row per CDR3 protein. The table includes hundreds of thousands of distinct CDR3 sequences, 15% to 20% detected once. The sample also formed part of further work on T cells in Graves' hyperthyroidism and ophthalmopathy. Per that study: Reasons for excluding patients were uncontrolled infection, other autoimmune disease, pregnancy or lactation.

The TCR was taken from a man aged 18 to 29 with Graves disease. This chain links TRBV6-1 with TRBJ1-2; 7 nucleotides match TRBD1. The material was peripheral blood mononuclear cells (PBMCs), obtained at new diagnosis, from a patient treated with antithyroid drugs. CDR3 bases: TGTGCCAGCAGCGACCCGGGACAGAACTATGGCTACACCTTC. Residues: CASSDPGQNYGYTF.